This T cell receptor beta chain stems from a study of blood T cell repertoires in COVID-19. For the study at large: Samples came from the United States, Italy and Spain, spanning acute and convalescent COVID-19. PBMCs, B-cell-depleted T cells, or T cells provided the cDNA or gDNA that made up the material.

Authors' analysis steps: Estimates of nucleated cell counts were drawn from the amplification of reference gene primers. Profiling relied on immunoSEQ multiplex PCR, and the TCRdb table lists in-frame clones only, not all of them. The DNA was the basis for D and trimming; V, J and clone size are from that table. The sample carries around 170,000 clones, around four fifths recorded once. CDR1 is MNHNY and CDR2 is SVGAGI in the germline V gene (reference sequence). The CDR3 spans 17 residues. Trimming removed 8 bases from V and 0 bases from J, with 20 bases in between. Sequenced sample: peripheral blood. This TCR derives from an older man with active or convalescent COVID-19. This rearrangement joins TRBV6-6 to TRBJ2-1, with a weak D call TRBD1 (6 bases). The DNA for the CDR3 is TGTGCCAGCTGTCCCGGTGGGGGCTCTAGCTCCTACAATGAGCAGTTCTTC. Translation gives CASCPGGGSSSYNEQFF.